This TCR beta chain was found in a study of cytomegalovirus exposure and HLA in healthy donors. Background on the study: Among the 350 to 400 donors who were genotyped, about 84% fell in the genetic ancestry cluster that is associated with self-reported Caucasian donors. General observations from the study: In a later analysis, TCR beta V- and J-gene trimming was associated with a missense DCLRE1C variant.

This clone was detected a few times. Antigen unknown. PCR used 60 Vbeta primers and 13 Jbeta primers. Sequencing used immunoSEQ multiplex PCR; TCRdb keeps in-frame clones, though not all of them. Among about 200,000 clones listed, roughly 80% were seen once. The length of the CDR3 is 16 residues. Trimming pared 1 base from V and 2 bases from J, leaving 12 bases between. Germline V gene sequence: CDR1 LGHNA, CDR2 YNFKEQ. The specimen was PBMCs. This TCR was recovered from a middle-aged woman in good health and CMV-seronegative. The rearrangement links TRBV4-2 to TRBJ1-5, with D possibly TRBD1 on 5 matching bases. The CDR3 here is CASSQVSRVGNQPQHF. DNA of the CDR3: TGTGCCAGCAGCCAAGTTTCCAGGGTGGGCAATCAGCCCCAGCATTTT.